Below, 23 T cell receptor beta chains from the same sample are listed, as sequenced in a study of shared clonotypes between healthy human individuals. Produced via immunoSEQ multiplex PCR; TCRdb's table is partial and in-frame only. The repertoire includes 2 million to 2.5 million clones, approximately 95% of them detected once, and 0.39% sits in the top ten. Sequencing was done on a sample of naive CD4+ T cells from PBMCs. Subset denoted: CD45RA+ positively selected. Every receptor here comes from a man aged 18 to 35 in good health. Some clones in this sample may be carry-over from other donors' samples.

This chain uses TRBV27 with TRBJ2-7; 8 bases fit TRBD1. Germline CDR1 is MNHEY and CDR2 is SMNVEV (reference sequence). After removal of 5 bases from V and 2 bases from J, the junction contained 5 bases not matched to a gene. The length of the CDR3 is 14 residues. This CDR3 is CASSTRTGTYEQYF. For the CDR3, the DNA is TGTGCCAGCAGTACCCGGACAGGGACCTACGAGCAGTACTTC.

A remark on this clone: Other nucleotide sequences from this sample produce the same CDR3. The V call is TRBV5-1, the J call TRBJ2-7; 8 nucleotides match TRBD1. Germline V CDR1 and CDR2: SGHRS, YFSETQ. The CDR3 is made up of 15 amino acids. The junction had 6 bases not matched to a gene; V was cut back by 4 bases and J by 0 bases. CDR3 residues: CASSIGQGSSYEQYF. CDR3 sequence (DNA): TGCGCCAGCAGCATCGGACAGGGCAGCTCCTACGAGCAGTACTTC.

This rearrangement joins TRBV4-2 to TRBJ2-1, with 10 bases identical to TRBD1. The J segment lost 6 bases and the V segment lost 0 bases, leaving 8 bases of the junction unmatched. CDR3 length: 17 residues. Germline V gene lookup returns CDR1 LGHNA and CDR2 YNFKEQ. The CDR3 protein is CASSQDLVGQGPNEQFF. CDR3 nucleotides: TGTGCCAGCAGCCAAGATTTAGTGGGACAGGGGCCCAATGAGCAGTTCTTC.

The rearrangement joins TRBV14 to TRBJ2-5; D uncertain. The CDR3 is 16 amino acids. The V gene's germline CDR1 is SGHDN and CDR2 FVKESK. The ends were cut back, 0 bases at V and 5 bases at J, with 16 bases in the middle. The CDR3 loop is CASSQDLGFGVETQYF. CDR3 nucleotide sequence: TGTGCCAGCAGCCAAGACCTAGGTTTTGGCGTGGAGACCCAGTACTTC.

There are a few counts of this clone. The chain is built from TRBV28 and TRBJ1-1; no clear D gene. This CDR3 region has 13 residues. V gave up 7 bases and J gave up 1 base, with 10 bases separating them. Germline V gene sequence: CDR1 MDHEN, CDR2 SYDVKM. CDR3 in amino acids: CASIPHKNTEAFF. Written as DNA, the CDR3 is TGTGCCAGCATCCCACACAAGAACACTGAAGCTTTCTTT. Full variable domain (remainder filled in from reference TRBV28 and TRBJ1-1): DVKVTQSSRYLVKRTGEKVFLECVQDMDHENMFWYRQDPGLGLRLIYFSYDVKMKEKGDIPEGYSVSREKKERFSLILESASTNQTSMYLCASIPHKNTEAFFGQGTRLTVV.

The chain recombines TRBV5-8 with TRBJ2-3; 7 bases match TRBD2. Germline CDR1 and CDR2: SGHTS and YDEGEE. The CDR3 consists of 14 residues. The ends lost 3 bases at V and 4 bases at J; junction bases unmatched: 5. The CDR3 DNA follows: TGTGCCAGCAGCTGGTGGGAGGGTCCAGATACGCAGTATTTT. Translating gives CASSWWEGPDTQYF. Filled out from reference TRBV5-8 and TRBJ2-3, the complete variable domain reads EAGVTQSPTHLIKTRGQQATLRCSPISGHTSVYWYQQALGLGLQFLLWYDEGEERNRGNFPPRFSGRQFPNYSSELNVNALELEDSALYLCASSWWEGPDTQYFGPGTRLTVL.

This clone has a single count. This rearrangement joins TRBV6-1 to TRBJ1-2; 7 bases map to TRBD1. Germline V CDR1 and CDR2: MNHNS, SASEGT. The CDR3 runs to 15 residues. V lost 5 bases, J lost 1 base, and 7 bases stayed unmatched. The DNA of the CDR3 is TGTGCCAGCAGTCCCCGGGACAGTAATAACTATGGCTACACCTTC. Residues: CASSPRDSNNYGYTF.

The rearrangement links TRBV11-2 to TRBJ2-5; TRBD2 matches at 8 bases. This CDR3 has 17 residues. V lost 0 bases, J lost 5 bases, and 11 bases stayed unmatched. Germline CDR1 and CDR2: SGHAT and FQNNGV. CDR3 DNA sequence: TGTGCCAGCAGCTTAGATCTATTTCGGGAGGGCCTTGAGACCCAGTACTTC. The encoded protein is CASSLDLFREGLETQYF.

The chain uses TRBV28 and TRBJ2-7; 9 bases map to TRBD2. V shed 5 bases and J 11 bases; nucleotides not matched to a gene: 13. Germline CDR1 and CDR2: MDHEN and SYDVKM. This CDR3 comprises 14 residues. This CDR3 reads CASSPRTSESGEYF. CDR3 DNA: TGTGCCAGCAGTCCTCGGACTAGCGAGAGCGGGGAGTACTTC.

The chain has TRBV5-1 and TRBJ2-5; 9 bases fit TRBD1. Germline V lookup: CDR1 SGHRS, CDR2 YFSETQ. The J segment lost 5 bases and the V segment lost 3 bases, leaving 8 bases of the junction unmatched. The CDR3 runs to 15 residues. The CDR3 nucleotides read TGCGCCAGCAGCTCGGACAGGGGCCCCCATGAGACCCAGTACTTC. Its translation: CASSSDRGPHETQYF.

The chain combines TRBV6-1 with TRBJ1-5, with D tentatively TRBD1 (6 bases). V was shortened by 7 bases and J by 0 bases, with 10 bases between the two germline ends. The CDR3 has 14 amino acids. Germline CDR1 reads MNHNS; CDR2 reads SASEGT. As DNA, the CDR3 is TGTGCCAGCACTCGGGACAATAGCAATCAGCCCCAGCATTTT. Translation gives CASTRDNSNQPQHF.

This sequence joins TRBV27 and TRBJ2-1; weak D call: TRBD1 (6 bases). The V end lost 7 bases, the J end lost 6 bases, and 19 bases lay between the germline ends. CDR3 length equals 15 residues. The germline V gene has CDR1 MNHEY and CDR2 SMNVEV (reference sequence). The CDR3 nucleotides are TGTGCCAGCACTACCTTGATGACACAGGGCAATGAGCAGTTCTTC. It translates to CASTTLMTQGNEQFF.

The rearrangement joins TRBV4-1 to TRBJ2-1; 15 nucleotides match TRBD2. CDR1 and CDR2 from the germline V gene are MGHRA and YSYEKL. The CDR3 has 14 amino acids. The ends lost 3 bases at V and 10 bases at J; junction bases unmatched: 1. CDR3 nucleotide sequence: TGCGCCAGCAGCCAGGGGACTAGCGGGAGGGAGCAGTTCTTC. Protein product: CASSQGTSGREQFF.

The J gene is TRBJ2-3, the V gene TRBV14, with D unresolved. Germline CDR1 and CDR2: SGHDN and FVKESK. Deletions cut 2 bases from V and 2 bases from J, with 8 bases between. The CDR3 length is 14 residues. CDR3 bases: TGTGCCAGCAGCCAACCAGCGATCACAGATACGCAGTATTTT. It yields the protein CASSQPAITDTQYF.

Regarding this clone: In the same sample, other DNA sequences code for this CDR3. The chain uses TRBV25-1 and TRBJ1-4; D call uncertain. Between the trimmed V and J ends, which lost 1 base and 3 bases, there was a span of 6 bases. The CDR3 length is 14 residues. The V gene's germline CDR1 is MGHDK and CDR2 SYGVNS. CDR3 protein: CASSELRSNEKLFF. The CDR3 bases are TGTGCCAGCAGTGAATTGCGGTCTAATGAAAAACTGTTTTTT.

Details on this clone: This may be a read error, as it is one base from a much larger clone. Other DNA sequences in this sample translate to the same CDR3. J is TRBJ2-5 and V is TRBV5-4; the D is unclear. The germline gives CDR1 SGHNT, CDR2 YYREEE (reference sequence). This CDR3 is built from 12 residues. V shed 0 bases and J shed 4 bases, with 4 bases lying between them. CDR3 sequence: CASSLAGETQYF. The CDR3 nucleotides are TGTGCCAGCAGCTTGGCGGGAGAGACCCAGTACTTC.

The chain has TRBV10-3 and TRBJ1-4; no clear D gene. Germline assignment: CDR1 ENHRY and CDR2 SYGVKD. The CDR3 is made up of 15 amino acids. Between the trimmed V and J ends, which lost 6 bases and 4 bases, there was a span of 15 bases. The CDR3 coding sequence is TGTGCCATCAGGAGCGGACTAACAAGTAATGAAAAACTGTTTTTT. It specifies CAIRSGLTSNEKLFF.

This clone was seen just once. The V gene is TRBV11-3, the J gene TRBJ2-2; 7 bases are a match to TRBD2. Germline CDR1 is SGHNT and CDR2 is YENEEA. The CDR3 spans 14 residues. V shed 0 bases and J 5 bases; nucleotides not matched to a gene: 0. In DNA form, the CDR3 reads TGTGCCAGCAGCTTAGAGCGGGGGACCGGGGAGCTGTTTTTT. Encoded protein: CASSLERGTGELFF.

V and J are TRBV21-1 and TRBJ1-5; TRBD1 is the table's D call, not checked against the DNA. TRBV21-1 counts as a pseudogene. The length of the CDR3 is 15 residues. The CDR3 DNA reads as TGTGCCAGCAGCACTAGTTCAGGGTTAGGTCAGCCCCAGCATTTT. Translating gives CASSTSSGLGQPQHF.

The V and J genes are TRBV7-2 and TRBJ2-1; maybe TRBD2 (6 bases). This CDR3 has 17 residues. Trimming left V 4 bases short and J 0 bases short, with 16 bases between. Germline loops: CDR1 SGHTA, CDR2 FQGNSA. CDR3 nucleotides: TGTGCCAGCAGCTCTGTGGGCGGGAAAAGCTCCTACAATGAGCAGTTCTTC. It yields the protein CASSSVGGKSSYNEQFF. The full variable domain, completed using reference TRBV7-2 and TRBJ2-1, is GAGVSQSPSNKVTEKGKDVELRCDPISGHTALYWYRQSLGQGLEFLIYFQGNSAPDKSGLPSDRFSAERTGGSVSTLTIQRTQQEDSAVYLCASSSVGGKSSYNEQFFGPGTRLTVL.

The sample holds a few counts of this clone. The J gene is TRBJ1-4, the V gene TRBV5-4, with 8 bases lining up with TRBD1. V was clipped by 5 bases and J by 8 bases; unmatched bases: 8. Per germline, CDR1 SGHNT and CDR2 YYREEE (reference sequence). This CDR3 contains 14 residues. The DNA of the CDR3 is TGTGCCAGCAGACGGGACAGGAGAGGAGAAAAACTGTTTTTT. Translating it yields CASRRDRRGEKLFF.

The CDR3 reads CASSDPAGGVMSNQPQHF. In DNA form, the CDR3 reads TGTGCCAGCAGTGATCCTGCAGGGGGGGTTATGAGCAATCAGCCCCAGCATTTT. The V gene is TRBV6-1, the J gene TRBJ1-5, with 7 positions matching TRBD1. Germline values: CDR1 MNHNS, CDR2 SASEGT. The CDR3 is made up of 18 amino acids. J lost 1 base, V lost 3 bases, and 12 bases had no gene match.

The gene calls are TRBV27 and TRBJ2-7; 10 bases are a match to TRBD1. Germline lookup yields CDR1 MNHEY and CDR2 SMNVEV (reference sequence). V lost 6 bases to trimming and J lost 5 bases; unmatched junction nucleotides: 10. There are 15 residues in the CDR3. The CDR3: CASSLTGGSVHEQYF. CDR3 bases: TGTGCCAGCAGCTTGACAGGGGGCAGCGTCCACGAGCAGTACTTC.